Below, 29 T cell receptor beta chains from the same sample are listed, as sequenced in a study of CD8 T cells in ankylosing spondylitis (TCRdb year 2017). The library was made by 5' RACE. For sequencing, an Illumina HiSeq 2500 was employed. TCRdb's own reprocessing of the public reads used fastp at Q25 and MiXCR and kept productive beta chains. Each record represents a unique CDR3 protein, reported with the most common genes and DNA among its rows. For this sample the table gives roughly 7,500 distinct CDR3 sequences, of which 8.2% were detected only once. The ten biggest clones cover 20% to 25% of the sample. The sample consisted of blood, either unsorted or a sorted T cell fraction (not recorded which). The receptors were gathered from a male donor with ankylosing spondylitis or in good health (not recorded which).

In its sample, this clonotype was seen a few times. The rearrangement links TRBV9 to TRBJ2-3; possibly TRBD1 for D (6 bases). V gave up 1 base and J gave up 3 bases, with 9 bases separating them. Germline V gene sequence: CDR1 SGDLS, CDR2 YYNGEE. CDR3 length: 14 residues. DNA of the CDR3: TGTGCCAGCAGCGTAACAGGGTCGACAGATACGCAGTATTTT. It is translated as CASSVTGSTDTQYF.

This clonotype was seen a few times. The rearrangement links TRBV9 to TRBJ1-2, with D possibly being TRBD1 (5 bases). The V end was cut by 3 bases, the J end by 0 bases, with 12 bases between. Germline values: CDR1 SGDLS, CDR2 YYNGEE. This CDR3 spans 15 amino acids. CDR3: CASSGGTTPNYGYTF. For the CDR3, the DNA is TGTGCCAGCAGCGGAGGGACGACGCCTAACTATGGCTACACCTTC.

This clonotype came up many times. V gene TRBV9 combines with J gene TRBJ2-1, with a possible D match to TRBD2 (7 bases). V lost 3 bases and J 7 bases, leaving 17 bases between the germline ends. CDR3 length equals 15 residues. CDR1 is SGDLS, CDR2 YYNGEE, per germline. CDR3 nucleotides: TGTGCCAGCAGCGAAGGAGGGGGGGGGCTGAATGAGCAGTTCTTC. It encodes CASSEGGGGLNEQFF. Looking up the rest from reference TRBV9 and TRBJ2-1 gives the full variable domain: DSGVTQTPKHLITATGQRVTLRCSPRSGDLSVYWYQQSLDQGLQFLIQYYNGEERAKGNILERFSAQQFPDLHSELNLSSLELGDSALYFCASSEGGGGLNEQFFGPGTRLTVL.

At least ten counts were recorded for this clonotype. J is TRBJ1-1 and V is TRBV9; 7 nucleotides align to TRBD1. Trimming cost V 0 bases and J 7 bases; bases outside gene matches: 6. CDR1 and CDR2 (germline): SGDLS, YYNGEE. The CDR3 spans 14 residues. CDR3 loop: CASSVGQGVVEAFF. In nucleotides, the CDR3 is TGTGCCAGCAGCGTAGGTCAGGGGGTCGTTGAAGCTTTCTTT.

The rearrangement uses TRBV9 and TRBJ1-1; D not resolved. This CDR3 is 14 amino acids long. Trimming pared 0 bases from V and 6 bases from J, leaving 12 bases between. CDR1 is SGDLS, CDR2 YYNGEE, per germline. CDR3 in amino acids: CASSVGGIGPEAFF. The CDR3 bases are TGTGCCAGCAGCGTAGGGGGAATCGGCCCTGAAGCTTTCTTT.

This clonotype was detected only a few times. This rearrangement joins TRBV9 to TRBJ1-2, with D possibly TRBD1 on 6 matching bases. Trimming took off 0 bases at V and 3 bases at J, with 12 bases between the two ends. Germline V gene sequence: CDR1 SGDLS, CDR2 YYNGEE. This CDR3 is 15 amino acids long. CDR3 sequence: CASSVEGGGYYGYTF. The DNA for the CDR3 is TGTGCCAGCAGCGTAGAAGGAGGGGGGTACTATGGCTACACCTTC.

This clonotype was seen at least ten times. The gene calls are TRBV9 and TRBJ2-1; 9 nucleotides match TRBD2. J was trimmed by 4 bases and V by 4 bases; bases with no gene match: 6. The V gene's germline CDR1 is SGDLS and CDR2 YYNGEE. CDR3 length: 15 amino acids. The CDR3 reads CASSPGAGGYNEQFF. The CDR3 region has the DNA TGTGCCAGCAGCCCGGGGGCGGGAGGGTACAATGAGCAGTTCTTC.

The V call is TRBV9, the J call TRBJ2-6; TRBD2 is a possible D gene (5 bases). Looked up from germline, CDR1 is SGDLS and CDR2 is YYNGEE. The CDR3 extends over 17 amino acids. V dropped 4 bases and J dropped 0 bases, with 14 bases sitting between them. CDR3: CASSPERRSSGANVLTF. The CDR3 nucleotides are TGTGCCAGCAGCCCCGAGCGGCGCAGCTCTGGGGCCAACGTCCTGACTTTC.

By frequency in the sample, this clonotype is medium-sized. This CDR3 reads CASSVTGGSQETQYF. In DNA form, the CDR3 reads TGTGCCAGCAGCGTAACCGGGGGGAGTCAGGAGACCCAGTACTTC. J is TRBJ2-5 and V is TRBV9, with 7 bases lining up with TRBD2. V trimming: 1 base; J trimming: 5 bases; junction bases outside the gene matches: 8. The CDR3 is 15 amino acids. CDR1 and CDR2 from the germline V gene are SGDLS and YYNGEE.

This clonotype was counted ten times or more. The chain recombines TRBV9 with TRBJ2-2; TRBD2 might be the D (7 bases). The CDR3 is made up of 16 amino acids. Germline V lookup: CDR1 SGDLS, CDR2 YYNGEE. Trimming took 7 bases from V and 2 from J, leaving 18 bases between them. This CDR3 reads CASSHGRGQNTGELFF. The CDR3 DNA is TGTGCCAGCTCCCATGGGCGGGGGCAAAACACCGGGGAGCTGTTTTTT.

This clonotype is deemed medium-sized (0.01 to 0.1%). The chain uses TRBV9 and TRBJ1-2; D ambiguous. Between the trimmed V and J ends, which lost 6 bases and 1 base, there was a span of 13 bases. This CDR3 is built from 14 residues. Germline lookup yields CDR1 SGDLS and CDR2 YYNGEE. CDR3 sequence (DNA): TGTGCCAGCACCGGGCGCGCAATTAACTATGGCTACACCTTC. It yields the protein CASTGRAINYGYTF.

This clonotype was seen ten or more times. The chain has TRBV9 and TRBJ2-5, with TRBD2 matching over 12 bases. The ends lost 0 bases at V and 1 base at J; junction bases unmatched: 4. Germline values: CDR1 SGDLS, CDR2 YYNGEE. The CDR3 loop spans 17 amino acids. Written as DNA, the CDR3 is TGTGCCAGCAGCGTAGGGACTAGCGGGACGTTCCAAGAGACCCAGTACTTC. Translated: CASSVGTSGTFQETQYF.

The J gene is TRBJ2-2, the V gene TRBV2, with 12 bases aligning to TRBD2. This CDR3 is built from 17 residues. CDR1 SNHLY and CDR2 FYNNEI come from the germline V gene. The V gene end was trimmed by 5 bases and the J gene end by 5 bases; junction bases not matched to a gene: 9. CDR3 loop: CASSLAGGRGSTGELFF. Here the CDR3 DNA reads TGTGCCAGCAGTCTAGCGGGAGGGCGTGGGAGTACCGGGGAGCTGTTTTTT. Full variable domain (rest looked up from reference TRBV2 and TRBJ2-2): EPEVTQTPSHQVTQMGQEVILRCVPISNHLYFYWYRQILGQKVEFLVSFYNNEISEKSEIFDDQFSVERPDGSNFTLKIRSTKLEDSAMYFCASSLAGGRGSTGELFFGEGSRLTVL.

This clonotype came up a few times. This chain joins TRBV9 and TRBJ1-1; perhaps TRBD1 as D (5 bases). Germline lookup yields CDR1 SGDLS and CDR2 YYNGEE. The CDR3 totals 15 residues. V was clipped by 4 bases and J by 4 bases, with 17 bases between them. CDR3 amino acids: CASSSDPQGGTEAFF. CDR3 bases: TGTGCCAGCAGCTCGGACCCCCAGGGTGGCACTGAAGCTTTCTTT.

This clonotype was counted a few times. The CDR3 region is CTSSQEISGVTGEQYV. In DNA form, the CDR3 reads TGCACCAGCAGCCAAGAAATAAGCGGGGTGACTGGGGAGCAGTACGTC. The rearrangement joins TRBV1 to TRBJ2-7; TRBD2 is the table's D call, not checked against the DNA. TRBV1 is recorded as a pseudogene. The CDR3 has 16 residues.

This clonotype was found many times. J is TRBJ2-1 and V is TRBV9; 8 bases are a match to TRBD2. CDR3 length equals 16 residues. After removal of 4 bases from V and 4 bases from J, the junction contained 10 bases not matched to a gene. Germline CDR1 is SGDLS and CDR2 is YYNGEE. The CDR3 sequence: CASSTPGGLAYNEQFF. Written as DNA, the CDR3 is TGTGCCAGCAGCACCCCGGGGGGGCTAGCATACAATGAGCAGTTCTTC.

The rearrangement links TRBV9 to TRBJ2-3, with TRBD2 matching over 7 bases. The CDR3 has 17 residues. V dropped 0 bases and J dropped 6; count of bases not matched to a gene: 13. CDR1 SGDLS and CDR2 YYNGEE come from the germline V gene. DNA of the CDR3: TGTGCCAGCAGCGTAGGCACAACCCAAGCGGGGTGGGATACGCAGTATTTT. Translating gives CASSVGTTQAGWDTQYF.

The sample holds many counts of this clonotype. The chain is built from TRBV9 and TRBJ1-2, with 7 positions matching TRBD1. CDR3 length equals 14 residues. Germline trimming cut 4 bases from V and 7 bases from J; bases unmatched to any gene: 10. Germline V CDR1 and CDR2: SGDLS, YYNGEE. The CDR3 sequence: CASSPTTGPGGYTF. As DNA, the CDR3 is TGTGCCAGCAGCCCTACGACAGGGCCTGGTGGCTACACCTTC.

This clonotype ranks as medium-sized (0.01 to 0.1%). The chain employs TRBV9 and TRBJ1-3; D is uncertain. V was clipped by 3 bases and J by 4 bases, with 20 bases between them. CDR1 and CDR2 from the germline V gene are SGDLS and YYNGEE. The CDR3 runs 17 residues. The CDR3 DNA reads TGTGCCAGCAGCGGCCCGGGCCAACGAACGGTCGGAAACACCATATATTTT. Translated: CASSGPGQRTVGNTIYF.

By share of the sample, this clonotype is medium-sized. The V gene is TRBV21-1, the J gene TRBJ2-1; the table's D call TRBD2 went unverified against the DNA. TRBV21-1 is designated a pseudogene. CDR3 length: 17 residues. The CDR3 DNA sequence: TGTGCCAGCAGCACTTCTCCGCTAGCGGGAGTAAGCAATGAGCAGTTCTTC. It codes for CASSTSPLAGVSNEQFF.

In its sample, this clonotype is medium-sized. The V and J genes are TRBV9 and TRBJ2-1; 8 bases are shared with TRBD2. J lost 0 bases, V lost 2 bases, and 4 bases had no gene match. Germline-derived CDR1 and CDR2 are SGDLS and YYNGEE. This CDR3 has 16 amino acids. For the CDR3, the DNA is TGTGCCAGCAGCGTTTCCCGGGGGGGCTCCTACAATGAGCAGTTCTTC. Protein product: CASSVSRGGSYNEQFF.

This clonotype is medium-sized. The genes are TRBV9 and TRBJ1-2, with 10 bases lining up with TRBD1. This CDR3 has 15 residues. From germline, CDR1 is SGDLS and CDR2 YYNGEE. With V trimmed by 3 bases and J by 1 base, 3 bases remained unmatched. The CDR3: CASSDGTGDNYGYTF. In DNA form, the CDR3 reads TGTGCCAGCAGCGACGGGACAGGGGATAACTATGGCTACACCTTC.

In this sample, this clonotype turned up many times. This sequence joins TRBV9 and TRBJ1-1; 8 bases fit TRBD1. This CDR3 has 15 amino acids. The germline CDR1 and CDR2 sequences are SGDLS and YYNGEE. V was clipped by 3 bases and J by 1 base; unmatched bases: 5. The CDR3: CASSESGTGNTEAFF. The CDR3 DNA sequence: TGTGCCAGCAGCGAATCCGGGACAGGGAACACTGAAGCTTTCTTT.

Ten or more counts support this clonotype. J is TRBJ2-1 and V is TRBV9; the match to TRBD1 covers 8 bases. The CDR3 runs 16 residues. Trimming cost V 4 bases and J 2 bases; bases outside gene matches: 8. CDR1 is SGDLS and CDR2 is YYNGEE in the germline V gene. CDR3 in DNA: TGTGCCAGCAGCAAGCGCGGACAGGGCGCCTACAATGAGCAGTTCTTC. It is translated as CASSKRGQGAYNEQFF.

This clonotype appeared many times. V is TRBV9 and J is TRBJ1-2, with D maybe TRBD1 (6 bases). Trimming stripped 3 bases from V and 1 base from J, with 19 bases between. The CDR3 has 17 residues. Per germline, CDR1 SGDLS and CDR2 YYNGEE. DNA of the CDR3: TGTGCCAGCAGCGGAAATCCACAGGGAGCCGGTAACTATGGCTACACCTTC. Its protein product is CASSGNPQGAGNYGYTF.

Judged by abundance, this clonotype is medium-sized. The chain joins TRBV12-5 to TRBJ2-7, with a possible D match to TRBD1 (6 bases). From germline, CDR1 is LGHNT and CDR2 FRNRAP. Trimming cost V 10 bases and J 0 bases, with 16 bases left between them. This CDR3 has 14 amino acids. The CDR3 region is CATLTGLSSYEQYV. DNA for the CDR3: TGTGCTACTTTGACAGGTTTAAGCTCCTACGAGCAGTACGTC.

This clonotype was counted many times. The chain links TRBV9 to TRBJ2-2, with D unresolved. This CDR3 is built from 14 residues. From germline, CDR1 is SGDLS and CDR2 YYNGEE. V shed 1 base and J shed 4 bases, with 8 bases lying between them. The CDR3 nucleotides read TGTGCCAGCAGCGTAAAGGGCGGCACCGGGGAGCTGTTTTTT. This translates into CASSVKGGTGELFF. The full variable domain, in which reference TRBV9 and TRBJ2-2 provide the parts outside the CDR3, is DSGVTQTPKHLITATGQRVTLRCSPRSGDLSVYWYQQSLDQGLQFLIQYYNGEERAKGNILERFSAQQFPDLHSELNLSSLELGDSALYFCASSVKGGTGELFFGEGSRLTVL.

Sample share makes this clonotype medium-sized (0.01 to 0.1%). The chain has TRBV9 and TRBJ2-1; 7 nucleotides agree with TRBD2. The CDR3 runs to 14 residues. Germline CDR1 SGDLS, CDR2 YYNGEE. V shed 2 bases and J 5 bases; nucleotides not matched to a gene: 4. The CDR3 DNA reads TGTGCCAGCAGCGTTCCCCGGGGGGACAATGAGCAGTTCTTC. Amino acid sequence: CASSVPRGDNEQFF.

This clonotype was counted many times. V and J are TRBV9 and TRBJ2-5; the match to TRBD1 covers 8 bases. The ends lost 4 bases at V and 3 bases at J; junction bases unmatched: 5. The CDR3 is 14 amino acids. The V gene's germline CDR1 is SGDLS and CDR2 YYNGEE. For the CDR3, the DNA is TGTGCCAGCAGCCTCCGGACAGGGAAAGAGACCCAGTACTTC. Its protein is CASSLRTGKETQYF. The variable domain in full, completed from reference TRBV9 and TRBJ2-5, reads DSGVTQTPKHLITATGQRVTLRCSPRSGDLSVYWYQQSLDQGLQFLIQYYNGEERAKGNILERFSAQQFPDLHSELNLSSLELGDSALYFCASSLRTGKETQYFGPGTRLLVL.